This is a list of T cell receptor beta chains from one sample in a study of blood T cell repertoires in COVID-19. The method was immunoSEQ multiplex PCR; TCRdb's version includes in-frame clones alone and lacks a portion of them. The table includes 150,000 to 180,000 clones, over 60% detected once. Material: peripheral blood. All receptors derive from a man older than 75 with acute or convalescent COVID-19. Both conserved end residues are part of each CDR3. Each record gives: V gene, clone size, CDR3 protein. A clone size is listed for some rows: how often the clone was seen (once, few, many), or a class if it is expanded.

v_call: TRBV9
clone_size: NA
cdr3_aa: CASSPPGGDEQFF

v_call: TRBV5-4
clone_size: NA
cdr3_aa: CASSRDRSGPQHF

v_call: TRBV7-2
clone_size: NA
cdr3_aa: CASSSGLAGADTQYF

v_call: TRBV3-1/TRBV3-2
clone_size: NA
cdr3_aa: CASSQWNRAGELFF

v_call: TRBV7-9
clone_size: NA
cdr3_aa: CASSLGQGAGNQPQHF

v_call: TRBV5-4
clone_size: NA
cdr3_aa: CASSLSLRGGDGELFF

v_call: TRBV6-6
clone_size: NA
cdr3_aa: CASSETDRTYGYTF

v_call: TRBV2
clone_size: few
cdr3_aa: CASGEQGLGTEAFF

v_call: TRBV7-2
clone_size: few
cdr3_aa: CASSSRRGDNEQFF

v_call: TRBV25-1
clone_size: few
cdr3_aa: CASSDVGKRYEGGYTF

v_call: TRBV5-1
clone_size: NA
cdr3_aa: CASSSGTSGGLQETQYF

v_call: TRBV30
clone_size: NA
cdr3_aa: CAWSVGRGGKETQYF

v_call: TRBV2
clone_size: NA
cdr3_aa: CASSESGSGQGGETQYF

v_call: TRBV28
clone_size: few
cdr3_aa: CASSPAGQGAGQPQHF

v_call: TRBV3-1/TRBV3-2
clone_size: NA
cdr3_aa: CASSQGTGGIYGYTF

v_call: TRBV6-5
clone_size: NA
cdr3_aa: CASRMTSGGFNEQFF

v_call: TRBV18
clone_size: NA
cdr3_aa: CASSSDSGTGELFF

v_call: TRBV25-1
clone_size: NA
cdr3_aa: CASSAREGLTKEQYF

v_call: TRBV7-9
clone_size: few
cdr3_aa: CASSGQGSSPLHF

v_call: TRBV7-8
clone_size: NA
cdr3_aa: CASSSAGQGYSPLHF

v_call: TRBV7-2
clone_size: NA
cdr3_aa: CASSRGGTADTQYF

v_call: TRBV10-3
clone_size: NA
cdr3_aa: CAISGGGSQETQYF

v_call: TRBV24-1
clone_size: few
cdr3_aa: CATSDFRGTDTQYF

v_call: TRBV5-1
clone_size: NA
cdr3_aa: CASRRGLGIDEQFF

v_call: TRBV5-1
clone_size: NA
cdr3_aa: CASAEGARRSGELFF

v_call: TRBV5-1
clone_size: NA
cdr3_aa: CASSPDRVPDTQYF

v_call: TRBV3-1/TRBV3-2
clone_size: once
cdr3_aa: CASSQDGTSGDYEQYF

v_call: TRBV15
clone_size: NA
cdr3_aa: CATSRGRDMNYGYTF

v_call: TRBV4-1
clone_size: NA
cdr3_aa: CASSQARGGGSTDTQYF

v_call: TRBV9
clone_size: few
cdr3_aa: CASSSSTRVNSPLHF

v_call: TRBV27
clone_size: NA
cdr3_aa: CASSYRGHTEAFF

v_call: TRBV9
clone_size: NA
cdr3_aa: CASSVVGSHLSTDTQYF

v_call: TRBV29-1
clone_size: NA
cdr3_aa: CSDLQGVPETQYF

v_call: TRBV19
clone_size: NA
cdr3_aa: CASSLLAGGQGEQFF

v_call: TRBV5-4
clone_size: NA
cdr3_aa: CASSRDRDNEQFF

v_call: TRBV5-1
clone_size: NA
cdr3_aa: CASSAGEFASTDTQYF

v_call: TRBV11-3
clone_size: NA
cdr3_aa: CASSSRGAVYEQYF

v_call: TRBV24-1
clone_size: NA
cdr3_aa: CATSAGTGGSNTQYF

v_call: TRBV19
clone_size: NA
cdr3_aa: CASSKFTANTGELFF

v_call: TRBV6-6
clone_size: NA
cdr3_aa: CASTITLNTEAFF

v_call: TRBV19
clone_size: many
cdr3_aa: CASSPRGLQVMNTEAFF

v_call: TRBV21-1
clone_size: NA
cdr3_aa: CASSGRTAKAKNIQYF

v_call: TRBV21-1
clone_size: NA
cdr3_aa: CASSKGVGGGTDTQYF

v_call: TRBV12-3/TRBV12-4
clone_size: NA
cdr3_aa: CASSFTAETQYF

v_call: TRBV28
clone_size: once
cdr3_aa: CASSSPSGGARDTQYF

v_call: TRBV7-2
clone_size: NA
cdr3_aa: CASRGDSTYQPQHF

v_call: TRBV5-4
clone_size: NA
cdr3_aa: CASSPSGGATDTQYF

v_call: TRBV7-3
clone_size: NA
cdr3_aa: CASSSTSWDNEQFF

v_call: TRBV19
clone_size: NA
cdr3_aa: CASSSSGSLLSNQPQHF

v_call: TRBV7-2
clone_size: once
cdr3_aa: CASSLGPSQGLETQYF

v_call: TRBV9
clone_size: NA
cdr3_aa: CASSPGQTNYGYTF

v_call: TRBV3-1/TRBV3-2
clone_size: NA
cdr3_aa: CASSAGTGGFGTEAFF

v_call: TRBV7-9
clone_size: once
cdr3_aa: CASSLGDNQPQHF

v_call: TRBV7-8
clone_size: NA
cdr3_aa: CASSSEATGELFF

v_call: TRBV3-1/TRBV3-2
clone_size: NA
cdr3_aa: CASSPRTSTGRGAEQFF